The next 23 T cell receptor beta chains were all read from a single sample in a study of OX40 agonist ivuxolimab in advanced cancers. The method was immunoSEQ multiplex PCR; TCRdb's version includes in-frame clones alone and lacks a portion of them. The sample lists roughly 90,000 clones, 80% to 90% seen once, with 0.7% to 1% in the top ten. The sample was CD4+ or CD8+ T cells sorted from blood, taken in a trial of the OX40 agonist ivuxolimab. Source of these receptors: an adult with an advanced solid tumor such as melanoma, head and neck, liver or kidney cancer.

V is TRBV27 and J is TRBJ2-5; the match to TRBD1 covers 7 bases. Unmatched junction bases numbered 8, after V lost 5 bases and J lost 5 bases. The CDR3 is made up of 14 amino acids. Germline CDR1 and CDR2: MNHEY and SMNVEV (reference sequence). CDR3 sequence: CASSLGRGYETQYF. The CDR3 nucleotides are TGTGCCAGCAGTCTGGGCAGGGGGTACGAGACCCAGTACTTC.

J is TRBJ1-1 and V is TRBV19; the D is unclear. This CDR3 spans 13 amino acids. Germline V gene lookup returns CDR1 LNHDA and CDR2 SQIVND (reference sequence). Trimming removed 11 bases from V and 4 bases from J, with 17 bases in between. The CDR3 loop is CASKNGRVTEAFF. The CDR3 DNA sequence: TGTGCCTCAAAAAATGGAAGGGTCACTGAAGCTTTCTTT.

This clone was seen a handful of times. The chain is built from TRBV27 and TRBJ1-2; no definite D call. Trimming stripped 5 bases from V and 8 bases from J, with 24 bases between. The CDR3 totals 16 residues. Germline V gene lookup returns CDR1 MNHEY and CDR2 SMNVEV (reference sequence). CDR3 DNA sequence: TGTGCCAGCAGTCCCTCCGGTTCGCGGCCGGTTGGGGGCTACACCTTC. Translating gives CASSPSGSRPVGGYTF.

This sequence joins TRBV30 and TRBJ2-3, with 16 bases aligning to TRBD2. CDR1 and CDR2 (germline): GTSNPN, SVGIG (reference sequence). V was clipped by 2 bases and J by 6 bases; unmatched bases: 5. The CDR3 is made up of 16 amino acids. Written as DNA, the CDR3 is TGTGCCTGGAGTACAGGGACTAGCGGGGGGGGCGATACGCAGTATTTT. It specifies CAWSTGTSGGGDTQYF. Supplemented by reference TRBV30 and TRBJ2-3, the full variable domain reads SQTIHQWPATLVQPVGSPLSLECTVEGTSNPNLYWYRQAAGRGLQLLFYSVGIGQISSEVPQNLSASRPQDRQFILSSKKLLLSDSGFYLCAWSTGTSGGGDTQYFGPGTRLTVL.

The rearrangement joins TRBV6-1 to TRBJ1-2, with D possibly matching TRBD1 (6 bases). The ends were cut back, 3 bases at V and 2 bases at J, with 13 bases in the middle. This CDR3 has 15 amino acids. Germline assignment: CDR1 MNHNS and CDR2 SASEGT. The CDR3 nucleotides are TGTGCCAGCAGTGAGTCCCCGGGGGCGAACTATGGCTACACCTTC. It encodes CASSESPGANYGYTF.

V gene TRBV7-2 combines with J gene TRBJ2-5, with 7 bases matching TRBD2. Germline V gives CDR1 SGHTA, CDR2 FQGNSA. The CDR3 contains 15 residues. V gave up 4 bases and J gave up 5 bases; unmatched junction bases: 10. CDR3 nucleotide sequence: TGTGCCAGCAGCTCTTCCGGGACTATGGTGGAGACCCAGTACTTC. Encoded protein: CASSSSGTMVETQYF.

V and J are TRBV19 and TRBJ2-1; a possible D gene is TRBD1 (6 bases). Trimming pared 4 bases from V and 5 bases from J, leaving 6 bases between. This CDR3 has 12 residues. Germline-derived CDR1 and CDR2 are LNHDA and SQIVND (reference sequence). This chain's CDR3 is CASSRTDNEQFF. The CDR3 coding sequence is TGTGCCAGTAGTAGGACAGACAATGAGCAGTTCTTC.

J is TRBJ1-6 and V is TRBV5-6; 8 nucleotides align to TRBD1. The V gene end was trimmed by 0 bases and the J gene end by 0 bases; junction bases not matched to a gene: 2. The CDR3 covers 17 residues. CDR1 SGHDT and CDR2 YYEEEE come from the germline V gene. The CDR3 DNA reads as TGTGCCAGCAGCTTGGTGCAGGGGGCCTCCTATAATTCACCCCTCCACTTT. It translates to CASSLVQGASYNSPLHF. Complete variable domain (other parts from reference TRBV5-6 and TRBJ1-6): DAGVTQSPTHLIKTRGQQVTLRCSPKSGHDTVSWYQQALGQGPQFIFQYYEEEERQRGNFPDRFSGHQFPNYSSELNVNALLLGDSALYLCASSLVQGASYNSPLHFGNGTRLTVT.

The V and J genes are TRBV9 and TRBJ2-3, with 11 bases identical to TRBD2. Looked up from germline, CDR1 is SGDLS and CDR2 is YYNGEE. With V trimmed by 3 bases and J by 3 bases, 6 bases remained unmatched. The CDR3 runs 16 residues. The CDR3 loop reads CASSGVAGGRTDTQYF. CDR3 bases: TGTGCCAGCAGCGGGGTAGCGGGGGGGCGGACAGATACGCAGTATTTT.

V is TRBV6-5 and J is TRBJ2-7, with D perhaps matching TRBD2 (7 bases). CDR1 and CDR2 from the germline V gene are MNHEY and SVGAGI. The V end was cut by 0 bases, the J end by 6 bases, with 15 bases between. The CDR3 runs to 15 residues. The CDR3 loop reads CASSYSEGGGLEQYF. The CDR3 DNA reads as TGTGCCAGCAGTTACTCTGAGGGGGGGGGCCTCGAGCAGTACTTC.

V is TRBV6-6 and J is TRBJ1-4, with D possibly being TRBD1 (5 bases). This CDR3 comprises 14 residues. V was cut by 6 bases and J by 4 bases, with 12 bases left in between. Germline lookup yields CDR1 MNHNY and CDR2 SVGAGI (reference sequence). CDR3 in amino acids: CASRRQGNNEKLFF. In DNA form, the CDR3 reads TGTGCCAGCAGGCGCCAGGGAAATAATGAAAAACTGTTTTTT.

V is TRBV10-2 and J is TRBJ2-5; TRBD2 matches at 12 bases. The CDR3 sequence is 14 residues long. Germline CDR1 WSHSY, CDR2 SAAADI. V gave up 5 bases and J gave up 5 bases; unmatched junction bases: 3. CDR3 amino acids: CASSRGLAGETQYF. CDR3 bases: TGCGCCAGCAGTCGTGGACTAGCGGGGGAGACCCAGTACTTC.

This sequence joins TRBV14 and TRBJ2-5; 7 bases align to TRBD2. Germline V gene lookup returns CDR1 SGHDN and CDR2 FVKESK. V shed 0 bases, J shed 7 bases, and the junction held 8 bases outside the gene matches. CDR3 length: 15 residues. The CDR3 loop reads CASSQETSPTGTQYF. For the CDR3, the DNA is TGTGCCAGCAGCCAAGAGACTAGCCCCACTGGGACCCAGTACTTC. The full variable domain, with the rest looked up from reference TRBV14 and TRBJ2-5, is EAGVTQFPSHSVIEKGQTVTLRCDPISGHDNLYWYRRVMGKEIKFLLHFVKESKQDESGMPNNRFLAERTGGTYSTLKVQPAELEDSGVYFCASSQETSPTGTQYFGPGTRLLVL.

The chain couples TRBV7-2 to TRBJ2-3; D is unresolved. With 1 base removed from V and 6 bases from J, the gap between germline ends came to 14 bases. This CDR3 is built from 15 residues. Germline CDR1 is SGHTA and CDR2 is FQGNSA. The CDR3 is CASSLEGIALDTQYF. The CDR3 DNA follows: TGTGCCAGCAGCTTAGAGGGCATTGCTTTGGATACGCAGTATTTT.

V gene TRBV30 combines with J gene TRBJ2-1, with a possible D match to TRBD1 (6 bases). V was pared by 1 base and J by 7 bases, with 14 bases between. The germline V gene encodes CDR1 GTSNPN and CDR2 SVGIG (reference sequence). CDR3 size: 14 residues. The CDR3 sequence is CAWSADRWENEQFF. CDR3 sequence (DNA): TGTGCCTGGAGTGCTGACAGGTGGGAGAATGAGCAGTTCTTC.

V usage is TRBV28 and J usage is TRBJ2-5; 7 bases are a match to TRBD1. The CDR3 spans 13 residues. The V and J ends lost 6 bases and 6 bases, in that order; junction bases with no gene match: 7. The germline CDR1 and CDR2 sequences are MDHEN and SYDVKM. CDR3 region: CASRRGGAQTQYF. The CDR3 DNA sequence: TGTGCCAGCAGGAGAGGGGGCGCGCAGACCCAGTACTTC. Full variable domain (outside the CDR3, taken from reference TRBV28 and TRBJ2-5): DVKVTQSSRYLVKRTGEKVFLECVQDMDHENMFWYRQDPGLGLRLIYFSYDVKMKEKGDIPEGYSVSREKKERFSLILESASTNQTSMYLCASRRGGAQTQYFGPGTRLLVL.

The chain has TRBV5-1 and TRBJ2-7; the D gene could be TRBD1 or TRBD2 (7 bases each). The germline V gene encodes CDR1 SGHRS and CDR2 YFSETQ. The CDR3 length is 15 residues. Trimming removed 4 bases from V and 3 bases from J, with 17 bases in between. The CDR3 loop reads CASSTSGGALYEQYF. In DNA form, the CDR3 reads TGCGCCAGCAGCACCTCAGGGGGGGCTCTCTACGAGCAGTACTTC.

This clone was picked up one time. CDR3: CSARVRDTQYF. CDR3 sequence (DNA): TGCAGTGCTAGAGTGCGAGATACGCAGTATTTT. The V call is TRBV20-1, the J call TRBJ2-3; no reliable D call. Trimming cost V 1 base and J 5 bases, with 4 bases left between them. CDR1 and CDR2 (germline): DFQATT, SNEGSKA (reference sequence). This CDR3 spans 11 amino acids.

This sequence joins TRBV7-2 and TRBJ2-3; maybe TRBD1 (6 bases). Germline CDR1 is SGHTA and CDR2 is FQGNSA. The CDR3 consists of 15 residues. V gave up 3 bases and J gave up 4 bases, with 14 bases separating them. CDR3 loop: CASSFQGYDADTQYF. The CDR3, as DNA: TGTGCCAGCAGCTTCCAGGGGTATGATGCAGATACGCAGTATTTT.

Here the CDR3 reads CASSEAPTAADTQYF. CDR3 DNA: TGTGCCAGCAGCGAGGCCCCAACTGCGGCAGATACGCAGTATTTT. The J gene is TRBJ2-3, the V gene TRBV9, with D unresolved. The CDR3 length is 15 residues. V dropped 3 bases and J dropped 4 bases, with 15 bases sitting between them. CDR1 is SGDLS, CDR2 YYNGEE, per germline.

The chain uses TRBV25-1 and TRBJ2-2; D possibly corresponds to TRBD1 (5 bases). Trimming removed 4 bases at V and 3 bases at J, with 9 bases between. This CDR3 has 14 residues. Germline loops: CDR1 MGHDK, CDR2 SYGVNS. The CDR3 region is CASSAGFDTGELFF. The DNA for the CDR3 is TGTGCCAGCAGTGCAGGGTTTGACACCGGGGAGCTGTTTTTT. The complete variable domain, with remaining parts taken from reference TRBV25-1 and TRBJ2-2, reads EADIYQTPRYLVIGTGKKITLECSQTMGHDKMYWYQQDPGMELHLIHYSYGVNSTEKGDLSSESTVSRIRTEHFPLTLESARPSHTSQYLCASSAGFDTGELFFGEGSRLTVL.

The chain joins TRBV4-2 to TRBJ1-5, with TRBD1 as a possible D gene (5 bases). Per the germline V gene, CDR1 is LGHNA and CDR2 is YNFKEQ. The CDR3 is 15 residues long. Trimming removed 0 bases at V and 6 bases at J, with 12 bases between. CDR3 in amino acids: CASSQEFQGGQPQHF. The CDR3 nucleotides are TGTGCCAGCAGCCAAGAATTCCAGGGTGGTCAGCCCCAGCATTTT.

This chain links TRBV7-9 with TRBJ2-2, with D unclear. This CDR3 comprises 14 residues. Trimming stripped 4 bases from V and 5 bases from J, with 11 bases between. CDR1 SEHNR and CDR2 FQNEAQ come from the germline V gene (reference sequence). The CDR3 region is CASSYSMWTGELFF. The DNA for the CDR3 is TGTGCCAGCAGCTACTCTATGTGGACCGGGGAGCTGTTTTTT.